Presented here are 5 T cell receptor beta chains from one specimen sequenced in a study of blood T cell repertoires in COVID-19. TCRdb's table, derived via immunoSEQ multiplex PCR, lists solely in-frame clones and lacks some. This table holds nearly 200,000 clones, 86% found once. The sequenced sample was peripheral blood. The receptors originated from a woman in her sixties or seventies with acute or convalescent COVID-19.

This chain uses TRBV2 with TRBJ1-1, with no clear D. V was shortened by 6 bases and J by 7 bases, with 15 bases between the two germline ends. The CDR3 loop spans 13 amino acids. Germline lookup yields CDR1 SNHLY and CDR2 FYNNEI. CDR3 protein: CASRTVALLEAFF. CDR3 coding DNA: TGTGCCAGCAGAACAGTGGCACTCCTTGAAGCTTTCTTT.

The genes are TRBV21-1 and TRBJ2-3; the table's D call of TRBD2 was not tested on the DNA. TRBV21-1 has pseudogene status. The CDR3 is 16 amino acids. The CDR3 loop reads CASSHRMGAPADTQYF. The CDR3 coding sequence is TGTGCCAGCAGCCACCGAATGGGAGCACCCGCAGATACGCAGTATTTT.

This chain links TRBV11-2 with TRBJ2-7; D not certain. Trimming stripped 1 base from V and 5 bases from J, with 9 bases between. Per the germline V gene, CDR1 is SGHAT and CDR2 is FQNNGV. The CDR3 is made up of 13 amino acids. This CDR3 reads CASSLVGQNEQYF. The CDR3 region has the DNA TGTGCCAGCAGCTTAGTTGGGCAGAACGAGCAGTACTTC.

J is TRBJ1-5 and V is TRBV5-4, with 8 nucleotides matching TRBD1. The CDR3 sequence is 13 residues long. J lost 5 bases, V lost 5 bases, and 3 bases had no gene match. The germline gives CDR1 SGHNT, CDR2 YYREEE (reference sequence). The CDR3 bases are TGTGCCAGCAGTTCGGACAGGGATCAGCCCCAGCATTTT. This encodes CASSSDRDQPQHF. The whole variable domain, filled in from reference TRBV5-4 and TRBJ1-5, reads ETGVTQSPTHLIKTRGQQVTLRCSSQSGHNTVSWYQQALGQGPQFIFQYYREEENGRGNFPPRFSGLQFPNYSSELNVNALELDDSALYLCASSSDRDQPQHFGDGTRLSIL.

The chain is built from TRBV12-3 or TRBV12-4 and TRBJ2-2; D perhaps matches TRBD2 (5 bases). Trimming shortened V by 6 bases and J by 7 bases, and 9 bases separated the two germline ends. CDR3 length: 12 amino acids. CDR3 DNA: TGTGCCAGCAGACCGGGGAACGGGGAGCTGTTTTTT. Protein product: CASRPGNGELFF.